This is a list of T cell receptor beta chains from one sample in a study of PD-L1 blockade in urothelial cancer. Produced via immunoSEQ multiplex PCR; TCRdb's table is partial and in-frame only. Among more than 95,000 clones, more than 85% were seen once, and the ten largest hold more than 1.5%. This sample comprised PBMCs, obtained around atezolizumab (anti-PD-L1) treatment. These receptors were taken from a man in his 60s with urothelial cancer. Each CDR3 is given with its conserved first and last residue. D genes are given only for firm matches.

V gene: TRBV29-1; J gene: TRBJ2-7; D gene: TRBD2; CDR3 length: 12; CDR3 DNA: TGCAGCGCCTCGGGGGGGCAAGGCGAGCAGTACTTC; CDR3 protein: CSASGGQGEQYF
V gene: TRBV7-9; J gene: TRBJ2-2; D gene: -; CDR3 length: 18; CDR3 DNA: TGTGCCAGCAGCTTAGTCGGTCGCGGGGGCTCGAACACCGGGGAGCTGTTTTTT; CDR3 protein: CASSLVGRGGSNTGELFF
V gene: TRBV28; J gene: TRBJ1-4; D gene: -; CDR3 length: 15; CDR3 DNA: TGTGCCAGCAGCCCCAGGGTATTGACTAATGAAAAACTGTTTTTT; CDR3 protein: CASSPRVLTNEKLFF
V gene: TRBV28; J gene: TRBJ1-4; D gene: -; CDR3 length: 13; CDR3 DNA: TGTGCCAGCAGACCAGGAGGGTTTGAAAAACTGTTTTTT; CDR3 protein: CASRPGGFEKLFF
V gene: TRBV28; J gene: TRBJ2-7; D gene: TRBD1; CDR3 length: 14; CDR3 DNA: TGTGCCAGCAATCTCCAGGACAGGGGTTACGAGCAGTACTTC; CDR3 protein: CASNLQDRGYEQYF
V gene: TRBV28; J gene: TRBJ1-5; D gene: TRBD1; CDR3 length: 14; CDR3 DNA: TGTGCCAGCCGGAGGGGGCAATCAATCAGTACCCAGCATTTT; CDR3 protein: CASRRGQSISTQHF
V gene: TRBV7-9; J gene: TRBJ1-5; D gene: -; CDR3 length: 12; CDR3 DNA: TGTGCCAGCGGGCAGAGCAATCAGCCCCAGCATTTT; CDR3 protein: CASGQSNQPQHF
V gene: TRBV5-6; J gene: TRBJ2-3; D gene: TRBD1; CDR3 length: 15; CDR3 DNA: TGTGCCAGCAGCTCAGACAGGGGGCGAGCAGATACGCAGTATTTT; CDR3 protein: CASSSDRGRADTQYF
V gene: TRBV28; J gene: TRBJ1-4; D gene: -; CDR3 length: 14; CDR3 DNA: TGTGCCAGCAGCGGAGGGGTCAGAGATGAAAAACTGTTTTTT; CDR3 protein: CASSGGVRDEKLFF
V gene: TRBV30; J gene: TRBJ1-1; D gene: -; CDR3 length: 13; CDR3 DNA: TGTGCCTGGATGTTGGTCCCGGGGACTGAAGCTTTCTTT; CDR3 protein: CAWMLVPGTEAFF